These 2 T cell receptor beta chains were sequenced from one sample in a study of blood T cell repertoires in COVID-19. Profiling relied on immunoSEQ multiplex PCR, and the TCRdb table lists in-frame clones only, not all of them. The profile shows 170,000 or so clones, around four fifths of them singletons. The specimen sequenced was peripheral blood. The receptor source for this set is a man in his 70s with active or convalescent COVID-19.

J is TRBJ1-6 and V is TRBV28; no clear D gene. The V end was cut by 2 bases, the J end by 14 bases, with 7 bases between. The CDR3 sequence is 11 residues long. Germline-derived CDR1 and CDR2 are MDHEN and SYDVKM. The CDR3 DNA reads TGTGCCAGCAGTTTAACAGCTTCCCTCCACTTT. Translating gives CASSLTASLHF. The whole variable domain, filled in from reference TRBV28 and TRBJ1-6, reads DVKVTQSSRYLVKRTGEKVFLECVQDMDHENMFWYRQDPGLGLRLIYFSYDVKMKEKGDIPEGYSVSREKKERFSLILESASTNQTSMYLCASSLTASLHFGNGTRLTVT.

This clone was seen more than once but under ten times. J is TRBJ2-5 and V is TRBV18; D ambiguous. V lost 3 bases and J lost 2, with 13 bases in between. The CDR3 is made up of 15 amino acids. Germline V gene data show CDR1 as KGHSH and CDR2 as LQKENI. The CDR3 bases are TGTGCCAGCTCACCTTCTCAAACAACACAAGAGACCCAGTACTTC. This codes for CASSPSQTTQETQYF.